The 17 T cell receptor beta chains in this list originate from one sample, sequenced in a study of CD8 T cells in Susac syndrome. Random hexamers were used to reverse transcribe an amount of roughly 0.5 to 1 ug RNA. TCRdb recomputed calls from the immunoSEQ multiplex PCR reads with MiXCR, one row per CDR3 protein. The table shows some 100,000 distinct CDR3 sequences, with around 96% occurring only once. Source material: CD8+ T cells from PBMCs. These receptor sequences come from a human donor with Susac syndrome.

This rearrangement joins TRBV6-2 or TRBV6-3 to TRBJ1-5, with D uncertain. V lost 10 bases and J lost 0, with 10 bases in between. The CDR3 runs to 13 residues. CDR1 is MNHEY and CDR2 is SVGEGT in the germline V gene. The CDR3, as DNA: TGTGCCATTCGTAGGGCTAGCAATCAGCCCCAGCATTTT. Its protein is CAIRRASNQPQHF.

Here the CDR3 DNA reads TGTGCCAGCAGGGAAAACCGACAGCCCTACGAGCAGTACTTC. Encoded protein: CASRENRQPYEQYF. V is TRBV6-5 and J is TRBJ2-7, with D perhaps matching TRBD1 (5 bases). Germline V lookup: CDR1 MNHEY, CDR2 SVGAGI. This CDR3 spans 14 amino acids. Trimming left V 6 bases short and J 2 bases short, with 14 bases between.

V gene TRBV2 combines with J gene TRBJ1-1, with D possibly matching TRBD1 (5 bases). Germline lookup yields CDR1 SNHLY and CDR2 FYNNEI. Trimming removed 3 bases from V and 6 bases from J, with 14 bases in between. This CDR3 is built from 14 residues. The CDR3 sequence is CASSDVGGYAEAFF. CDR3 coding DNA: TGTGCCAGCAGTGACGTTGGGGGGTATGCTGAAGCTTTCTTT.

V usage is TRBV29-1 and J usage is TRBJ1-4; a possible D gene is TRBD1 (5 bases). Germline V gene lookup returns CDR1 SQVTM and CDR2 ANQGSEA. The CDR3 consists of 12 residues. Trimming cost V 6 bases and J 8 bases, with 13 bases left between them. This CDR3 reads CSVDGGAEKLFF. The CDR3 DNA follows: TGCAGCGTCGATGGTGGGGCGGAAAAACTGTTTTTT.

This chain uses TRBV3-1 with TRBJ2-7; TRBD1 matches at 10 bases. Germline CDR1 reads LGHDT; CDR2 reads YNNKEL (reference sequence). This CDR3 has 16 amino acids. With V trimmed by 0 bases and J by 8 bases, 10 bases remained unmatched. The CDR3 here is CASSQDGGQGTSKQYF. In DNA, the CDR3 is TGTGCCAGCAGCCAAGACGGGGGACAGGGGACCTCGAAGCAGTACTTC.

This rearrangement joins TRBV6-2 or TRBV6-3 to TRBJ2-1; D not resolved. Germline V CDR1 and CDR2: MNHEY, SVGEGT. The V end lost 0 bases, the J end lost 15 bases, and 15 bases lay between the germline ends. The CDR3 sequence is 13 residues long. The CDR3 DNA follows: TGTGCCAGCAGTTACTCCACAGTGCTCTCCGGGTTCTTC. Translated: CASSYSTVLSGFF.

J is TRBJ1-5 and V is TRBV7-9, with D hard to call. The germline V gene has CDR1 SEHNR and CDR2 FQNEAQ (reference sequence). This CDR3 contains 12 residues. V dropped 6 bases and J dropped 9 bases, with 12 bases sitting between them. CDR3 bases: TGTGCCAGCAGTCCTACTGCCGGGCCCCAGCATTTT. This gives the protein CASSPTAGPQHF.

J is TRBJ2-7 and V is TRBV2; 7 bases are shared with TRBD2. The germline CDR1 and CDR2 sequences are SNHLY and FYNNEI. The CDR3 is 15 amino acids. V was pared by 6 bases and J by 0 bases, with 8 bases of the junction left unmatched. CDR3 DNA: TGTGCCAGCAGGGAACTAGCGCCGGCCTCCTACGAGCAGTACTTC. Amino acid sequence: CASRELAPASYEQYF.

This chain links TRBV19 with TRBJ2-4; D uncertain. Germline assignment: CDR1 LNHDA and CDR2 SQIVND (reference sequence). This CDR3 is built from 13 residues. Trimming cost V 1 base and J 8 bases, with 9 bases left between them. CDR3 coding DNA: TGTGCCAGTAGTATAGGAGACCCGGACATTCAGTACTTC. It translates to CASSIGDPDIQYF.

The V and J genes are TRBV11-2 and TRBJ2-4, with a tentative D call TRBD1 (6 bases). Trimming took 5 bases from V and 1 from J, leaving 15 bases between them. CDR3 size: 16 residues. The V gene's germline CDR1 is SGHAT and CDR2 FQNNGV. The DNA for the CDR3 is TGTGCCAGCAGCACAATTAACCAGGGGGCCAAAAACATTCAGTACTTC. This translates into CASSTINQGAKNIQYF.

This rearrangement joins TRBV29-1 to TRBJ1-1; D is ambiguous. CDR1 is SQVTM and CDR2 is ANQGSEA in the germline V gene. The ends were cut back, 7 bases at V and 1 base at J, with 13 bases in the middle. The CDR3 has 13 amino acids. CDR3 sequence reads: CSAGQAANTEAFF. CDR3 coding DNA: TGCAGCGCCGGGCAGGCGGCGAACACTGAAGCTTTCTTT.

The V call is TRBV6-4, the J call TRBJ2-1, with D perhaps TRBD1 or TRBD2 (6 bases each). Germline-derived CDR1 and CDR2 are MRHNA and SNTAGT. The CDR3 covers 15 residues. Between the trimmed V and J ends, which lost 2 bases and 5 bases, there was a span of 13 bases. CDR3 sequence (DNA): TGTGCCAGCAGTGACGAACCGGGGGCTCACAATGAGCAGTTCTTC. It yields the protein CASSDEPGAHNEQFF.

This chain links TRBV14 with TRBJ2-1, with a weak D call TRBD1 (5 bases). The CDR3 covers 14 residues. V gave up 0 bases and J gave up 8 bases, with 11 bases separating them. Germline loops: CDR1 SGHDN, CDR2 FVKESK. The CDR3 sequence: CASSQEDILYEQFF. CDR3 nucleotides: TGTGCCAGCAGCCAAGAGGACATCCTCTATGAGCAGTTCTTC.

CDR3 sequence: CATSRERGGGGPFNEQFF. The CDR3 DNA reads TGTGCCACCAGCAGAGAGAGAGGGGGGGGCGGTCCTTTTAATGAGCAGTTCTTC. The chain carries TRBV15 and TRBJ2-1, with a weak D call TRBD2 (7 bases). The ends were cut back, 0 bases at V and 7 bases at J, with 22 bases in the middle. Germline CDR1 is LNHNV and CDR2 is YYDKDF (reference sequence). This CDR3 is 18 amino acids long.

The chain has TRBV2 and TRBJ2-5; weak D call: TRBD2 (5 bases). Germline lookup yields CDR1 SNHLY and CDR2 FYNNEI. This CDR3 contains 13 residues. Trimming cost V 5 bases and J 8 bases, with 15 bases left between them. Here the CDR3 DNA reads TGTGCCAGCAGTAGGACGGGGATATCCACCCAGTACTTC. Protein sequence: CASSRTGISTQYF.

The genes are TRBV7-6 and TRBJ2-7; D might be TRBD1 (6 bases). Germline CDR1 and CDR2: SGHVS and FNYEAQ. This CDR3 comprises 13 residues. With 5 bases removed from V and 2 bases from J, the gap between germline ends came to 10 bases. The CDR3 nucleotides read TGTGCCAGCAGCCCCAGGGGAGCCTACGAGCAGTACTTC. Amino acids: CASSPRGAYEQYF.

This chain links TRBV9 with TRBJ1-2; 7 bases align to TRBD1. The CDR3 loop spans 15 amino acids. Germline-derived CDR1 and CDR2 are SGDLS and YYNGEE. V lost 4 bases and J lost 5; bases outside the gene matches: 11. CDR3 amino acids: CASSSNLLTGYGYTF. CDR3 nucleotides: TGTGCCAGCAGCTCTAATCTCCTGACAGGGTATGGCTACACCTTC.